This entry lists 15 T cell receptor beta chains sequenced from one sample in a study of blood T cell repertoires in COVID-19. Method: immunoSEQ multiplex PCR; TCRdb's copy keeps in-frame clones and lacks some. In the table there are around 150,000 clones, roughly 80% of which are singletons. Sample: peripheral blood. These receptors all stem from a woman aged 45 to 65 with active or convalescent COVID-19.

The chain is built from TRBV30 and TRBJ2-7; 8 nucleotides match TRBD1. Looked up from germline, CDR1 is GTSNPN and CDR2 is SVGIG (reference sequence). V was clipped by 4 bases and J by 5 bases; unmatched bases: 13. CDR3 length: 15 amino acids. The chain's CDR3 is CAWNGGRTGLNEQYF. In DNA, the CDR3 is TGTGCCTGGAACGGGGGTAGGACAGGGTTGAACGAGCAGTACTTC.

V and J are TRBV3-1 (or the pseudogene TRBV3-2) and TRBJ2-5; 11 nucleotides line up with TRBD1. This CDR3 region has 15 residues. V lost 0 bases, J lost 5 bases, and 2 bases stayed unmatched. The germline gives CDR1 LGHDT, CDR2 YNNKEL (reference sequence). CDR3 protein: CASSQDGDRGETQYF. CDR3 DNA: TGTGCCAGCAGCCAAGATGGGGACAGGGGGGAGACCCAGTACTTC.

The genes are TRBV3-1 (or the pseudogene TRBV3-2) and TRBJ1-5, with TRBD1 as a possible D gene (5 bases). CDR3 length: 17 residues. Germline V lookup: CDR1 LGHDT, CDR2 YNNKEL (reference sequence). The V and J ends lost 0 bases and 2 bases respectively, with 14 bases between them. In nucleotides, the CDR3 is TGTGCCAGCAGCCAAGACGTCCAGGGATATGGCAATCAGCCCCAGCATTTT. Translation gives CASSQDVQGYGNQPQHF.

V usage is TRBV12-3 or TRBV12-4 and J usage is TRBJ1-1; D is unclear. The CDR3 length is 13 residues. Trimming took 1 base from V and 1 from J, leaving 4 bases between them. The CDR3 nucleotides read TGTGCCAGCAGTTTAGGTAGGAACACTGAAGCTTTCTTT. Protein sequence: CASSLGRNTEAFF.

CDR3 protein: CASSLTSGIWTNEKLFF. CDR3 sequence (DNA): TGTGCCAGCAGCTTAACGTCGGGAATTTGGACTAATGAAAAACTGTTTTTT. V is TRBV7-3 and J is TRBJ1-4, with D uncertain. The CDR3 has 17 residues. Germline CDR1 is SGHTA and CDR2 is FQGTGA. V dropped 0 bases and J dropped 2 bases, with 13 bases sitting between them.

J is TRBJ2-1 and V is TRBV30; no reliable D call. This CDR3 contains 13 residues. Trimming left V 3 bases short and J 2 bases short, with 8 bases between. The germline V gene encodes CDR1 GTSNPN and CDR2 SVGIG (reference sequence). In DNA form, the CDR3 reads TGTGCCTGGAGCCTAGGAGCCTACAATGAGCAGTTCTTC. Its protein product is CAWSLGAYNEQFF.

V is TRBV28 and J is TRBJ1-1; a possible D gene is TRBD1 (5 bases). From germline, CDR1 is MDHEN and CDR2 SYDVKM. This CDR3 has 11 amino acids. V was clipped by 1 base and J by 8 bases, with 5 bases between them. CDR3 region: CASSLYREAFF. The CDR3 nucleotides read TGTGCCAGCAGTTTATACAGGGAAGCTTTCTTT.

In DNA form, the CDR3 reads TGCGCCAGCAGCCGACAGGGCACCTCTAATGAAAAACTGTTTTTT. This codes for CASSRQGTSNEKLFF. J is TRBJ1-4 and V is TRBV4-1; 7 bases map to TRBD1. With V trimmed by 4 bases and J by 3 bases, 5 bases remained unmatched. Germline-derived CDR1 and CDR2 are MGHRA and YSYEKL. This CDR3 has 15 amino acids.

The chain uses TRBV4-3 and TRBJ1-6; 8 bases line up with TRBD1. This CDR3 contains 17 residues. V shed 3 bases, J shed 7 bases, and the junction held 11 bases outside the gene matches. Germline V CDR1 and CDR2: LGHNA, YSLEER. DNA for the CDR3: TGCGCCAGCAGCCAGGATCTAGGGACAGGCGTCAATTCACCCCTCCACTTT. Encoded protein: CASSQDLGTGVNSPLHF.

This chain joins TRBV5-1 and TRBJ2-7; tentative D call: TRBD1 (6 bases). Germline V lookup: CDR1 SGHRS, CDR2 YFSETQ. This CDR3 region has 15 residues. V lost 4 bases, J lost 2 bases, and 16 bases lay in between. DNA for the CDR3: TGCGCCAGCAGCCCGTCAACAGGGAAGACCTACGAGCAGTACTTC. Translating gives CASSPSTGKTYEQYF.

This chain joins TRBV5-1 and TRBJ2-3, with a weak D call TRBD2 (6 bases). Looked up from germline, CDR1 is SGHRS and CDR2 is YFSETQ. The CDR3 consists of 14 residues. V lost 6 bases to trimming and J lost 4 bases, with 15 bases between them. The CDR3 bases are TGCGCCAGCAACCTAGCGAGGGGCGCAGATACGCAGTATTTT. It specifies CASNLARGADTQYF.

The rearrangement links TRBV30 to TRBJ1-2; D may be TRBD1 (5 bases). Trimming removed 1 base at V and 3 bases at J, with 6 bases between. The CDR3 has 12 residues. The germline V gene has CDR1 GTSNPN and CDR2 SVGIG (reference sequence). The CDR3 sequence: CAWSGQYYGYTF. CDR3 DNA sequence: TGTGCCTGGAGTGGACAGTACTATGGCTACACCTTC.

The chain has TRBV7-2 and TRBJ1-1, with TRBD1 as a possible D gene (5 bases). Germline lookup yields CDR1 SGHTA and CDR2 FQGNSA. The length of the CDR3 is 16 residues. Trimming removed 1 base at V and 6 bases at J, with 18 bases between. The CDR3 sequence: CASSLVGTGGGAEAFF. In nucleotides, the CDR3 is TGTGCCAGCAGCTTAGTGGGGACGGGGGGAGGAGCTGAAGCTTTCTTT.

This clone was detected only once. V gene TRBV5-4 combines with J gene TRBJ1-6; 9 bases are a match to TRBD1. The germline gives CDR1 SGHNT, CDR2 YYREEE (reference sequence). V was pared by 5 bases and J by 4 bases, with 7 bases of the junction left unmatched. This CDR3 has 16 amino acids. CDR3: CASSPPGQGYNSPLHF. CDR3 in DNA: TGTGCCAGCAGTCCCCCCGGACAGGGGTATAATTCACCCCTCCACTTT.

The CDR3: CASSLSRGGYEQYF. CDR3 DNA sequence: TGTGCCAGCAGCCTATCCAGGGGAGGGTACGAGCAGTACTTC. This chain uses TRBV11-2 with TRBJ2-7; tentative D call: TRBD2 (7 bases). The germline V gene encodes CDR1 SGHAT and CDR2 FQNNGV. The CDR3 has 14 residues. Trimming shortened V by 5 bases and J by 4 bases, and 15 bases separated the two germline ends.